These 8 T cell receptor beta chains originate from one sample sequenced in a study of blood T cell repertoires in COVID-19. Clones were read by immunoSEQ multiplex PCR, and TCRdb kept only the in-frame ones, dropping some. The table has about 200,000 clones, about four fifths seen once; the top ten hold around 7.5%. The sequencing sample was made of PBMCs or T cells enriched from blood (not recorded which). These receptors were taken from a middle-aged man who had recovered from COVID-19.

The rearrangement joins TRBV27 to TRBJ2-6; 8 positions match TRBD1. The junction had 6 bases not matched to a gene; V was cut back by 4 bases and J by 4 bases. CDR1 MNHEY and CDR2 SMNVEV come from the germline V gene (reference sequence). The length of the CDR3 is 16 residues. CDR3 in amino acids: CASSSDRGYGANVLTF. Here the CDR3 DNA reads TGTGCCAGCAGTTCCGACAGGGGATACGGGGCCAACGTCCTGACTTTC.

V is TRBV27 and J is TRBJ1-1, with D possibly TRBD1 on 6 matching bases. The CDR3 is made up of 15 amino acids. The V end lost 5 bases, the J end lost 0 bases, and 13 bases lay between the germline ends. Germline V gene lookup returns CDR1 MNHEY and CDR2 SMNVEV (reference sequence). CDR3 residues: CASSVRGRLNTEAFF. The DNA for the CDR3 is TGTGCCAGCAGTGTCAGGGGCAGGTTGAACACTGAAGCTTTCTTT.

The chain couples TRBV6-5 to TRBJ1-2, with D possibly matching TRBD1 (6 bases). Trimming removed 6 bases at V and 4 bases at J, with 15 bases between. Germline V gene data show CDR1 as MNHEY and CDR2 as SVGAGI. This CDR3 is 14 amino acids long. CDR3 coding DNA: TGTGCCAGCAGAGGGGGGGTAAATATCTATGGCTACACCTTC. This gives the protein CASRGGVNIYGYTF.

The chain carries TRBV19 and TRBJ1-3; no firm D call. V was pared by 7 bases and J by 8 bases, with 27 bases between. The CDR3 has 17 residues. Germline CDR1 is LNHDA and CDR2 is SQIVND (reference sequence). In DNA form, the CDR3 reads TGTGCCAGTACCTACACTAGTCCGGGAATCAGTGGGTACACCATATATTTT. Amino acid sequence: CASTYTSPGISGYTIYF.

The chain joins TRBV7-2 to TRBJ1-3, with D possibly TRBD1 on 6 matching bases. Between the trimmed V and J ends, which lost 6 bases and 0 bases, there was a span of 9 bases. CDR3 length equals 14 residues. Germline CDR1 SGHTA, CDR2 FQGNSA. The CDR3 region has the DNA TGTGCCAGCAGGCCACAGGGCTCTGGAAACACCATATATTTT. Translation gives CASRPQGSGNTIYF.

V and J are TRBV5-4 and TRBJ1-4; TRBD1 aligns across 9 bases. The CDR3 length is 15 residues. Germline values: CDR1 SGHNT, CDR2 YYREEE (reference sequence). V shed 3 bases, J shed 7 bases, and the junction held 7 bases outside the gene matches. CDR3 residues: CASSSAGQGGEKLFF. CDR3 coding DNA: TGTGCCAGCAGCTCCGCGGGACAGGGAGGTGAAAAACTGTTTTTT.

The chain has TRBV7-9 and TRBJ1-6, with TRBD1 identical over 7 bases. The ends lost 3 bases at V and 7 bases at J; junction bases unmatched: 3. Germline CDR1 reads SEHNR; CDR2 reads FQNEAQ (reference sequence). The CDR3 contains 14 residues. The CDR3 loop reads CASSFDRDNSPLHF. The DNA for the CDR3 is TGTGCCAGCAGCTTTGACAGGGACAATTCACCCCTCCACTTT.

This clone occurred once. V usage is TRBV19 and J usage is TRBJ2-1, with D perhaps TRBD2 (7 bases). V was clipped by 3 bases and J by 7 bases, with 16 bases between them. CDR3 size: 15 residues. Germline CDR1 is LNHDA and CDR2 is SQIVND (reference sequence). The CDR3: CASSMIGGLLNEQFF. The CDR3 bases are TGTGCCAGTAGTATGATCGGGGGGCTCTTAAATGAGCAGTTCTTC.